Listed below are T cell receptor beta chains from one sample, sequenced in a study of shared clonotypes between healthy human individuals. Libraries were prepared by immunoSEQ multiplex PCR; TCRdb keeps only in-frame clonotypes and omits some of them. The repertoire consists of 650,000 to 700,000 clones, with 90% occurring once and the leading ten covering 34%. The specimen sequenced was memory CD8+ T cells from PBMCs. Every receptor here comes from a man aged 18 to 29 in good health. Some clones in this sample may be carry-over from other donors' samples. CDR3s include the opening cysteine and the closing phenylalanine or tryptophan. A D gene is named only where the DNA matches it firmly. Not all rows give a size; the values are once, few, many and, for expanded clones, a class.

cdr3_aa	cdr3_nt	v_call	j_call	clone_size	d_call
CASTSREGDQPQHF	TGTGCCAGCACTAGCAGGGAAGGCGATCAGCCCCAGCATTTT	TRBV6-5	TRBJ1-5	-	-
CASSEARIAGVGETQYF	TGTGCCAGCAGTGAAGCGAGAATAGCGGGAGTTGGAGAGACCCAGTACTTC	TRBV2	TRBJ2-5	once	TRBD2
CASSPQGGKTNEKLFF	TGTGCCAGCTCACCTCAGGGGGGAAAAACTAATGAAAAACTGTTTTTT	TRBV18	TRBJ1-4	-	TRBD1
CASSPVGFHEQFF	TGTGCCAGCAGCCCCGTGGGTTTCCATGAGCAGTTCTTC	TRBV7-9	TRBJ2-1	-	-
CASSVGAGPYEQYF	TGTGCCAGCAGCGTAGGTGCGGGACCCTACGAGCAGTACTTC	TRBV9	TRBJ2-7	-	-
CASSSSSTDTQYF	TGCGCCAGCAGCTCCTCTAGCACAGATACGCAGTATTTT	TRBV5-1	TRBJ2-3	-	-
CASSVDDRGFAEAFF	TGTGCCAGCAGCGTAGATGACAGGGGGTTTGCTGAAGCTTTCTTT	TRBV9	TRBJ1-1	-	TRBD1
CATSRGRTDPWGNEQFF	TGTGCCACCAGCAGAGGTCGGACAGACCCCTGGGGCAATGAGCAGTTCTTC	TRBV15	TRBJ2-1	-	-
CASSQVLAGEADTQYF	TGCGCCAGCAGCCAAGTCCTAGCGGGAGAAGCAGATACGCAGTATTTT	TRBV4-3	TRBJ2-3	-	TRBD2
CASSLGTSRYNEQFF	TGTGCCAGTAGTCTCGGGACTAGCAGATACAATGAGCAGTTCTTC	TRBV19	TRBJ2-1	-	TRBD2
CASSQGPGPGAGQPQHF	TGCGCCAGCAGCCAGGGCCCCGGACCGGGTGCGGGTCAGCCCCAGCATTTT	TRBV4-1	TRBJ1-5	many	-
CASSVLLAGEGETQYF	TGTGCCAGCAGCGTACTCCTAGCGGGAGAGGGGGAGACCCAGTACTTC	TRBV9	TRBJ2-5	-	TRBD2
CASSLEGQGATNEKLFF	TGTGCCAGCAGTTTGGAGGGACAGGGTGCAACTAATGAAAAACTGTTTTTT	TRBV28	TRBJ1-4	-	TRBD1